This is a list of T cell receptor beta chains from one sample in a study of blood T cells in healthy people across ages. MiXCR was run by TCRdb on the 5' RACE reads, yielding one entry per CDR3 protein. The table has about 650,000 distinct CDR3 sequences, approximately 30% seen once. Sequencing was done on a sample of blood. The receptors here all came from a woman aged 80 or over in good health. CDR3s include the opening cysteine and the closing phenylalanine or tryptophan. Each record gives: D gene, clone size, J gene, V gene, CDR3 protein, CDR3 DNA. D genes are given only for firm matches. Clone size is given for some rows only: seen once, a few or many times, or a class if the clone is expanded.

TRBD2	many	TRBJ2-5	TRBV7-8	CASSLVVGGIQETQYF	TGTGCCAGCAGCTTAGTTGTGGGGGGGATCCAAGAGACCCAGTACTTC
TRBD1	few	TRBJ1-5	TRBV28	CASRPRRTGSYSNQPQHF	TGTGCCAGCAGACCACGGAGGACAGGATCGTATAGCAATCAGCCCCAGCATTTT
.	many	TRBJ2-5	TRBV6-1	CASVPLAPRKETQYF	TGTGCCAGCGTCCCCTTAGCACCCAGAAAAGAGACCCAGTACTTC
TRBD1	.	TRBJ1-6	TRBV7-9	CASSLEQGANSPLHF	TGTGCCAGCAGCTTAGAACAGGGGGCCAATTCACCCCTCCACTTT
.	many	TRBJ2-1	TRBV7-9	CASSTRQIYNEQFF	TGTGCCAGCAGCACCAGACAGATCTACAATGAGCAGTTCTTC
.	many	TRBJ1-4	TRBV29-1	CSARNEKLFF	TGCAGCGCCAGAAATGAAAAACTGTTTTTT
.	many	TRBJ1-2	TRBV9	CASSVGANYGYTF	TGTGCCAGCAGCGTAGGAGCTAACTATGGCTACACCTTC
TRBD1	.	TRBJ2-7	TRBV19	CASSMDRVVGEQYF	TGTGCCAGTAGTATGGACAGGGTGGTTGGCGAGCAGTACTTC
.	many	TRBJ2-5	TRBV3-1	CASSHGAEETQYF	TGTGCCAGCAGCCACGGAGCAGAAGAGACCCAGTACTTC
.	many	TRBJ2-7	TRBV6-5	CASSYSIPGSSYEQYF	TGTGCCAGCAGTTACTCAATTCCAGGTAGTTCCTACGAGCAGTACTTC
TRBD1	few	TRBJ2-5	TRBV3-1	CASSQKSFGDRGQETQYF	TGTGCCAGCAGCCAAAAATCTTTTGGGGACAGGGGACAAGAGACCCAGTACTTC
TRBD1	.	TRBJ1-1	TRBV12-3/TRBV12-4	CANKSLGQMNTEAFF	TGTGCCAACAAGTCGTTGGGACAGATGAACACTGAAGCTTTCTTT
TRBD1	.	TRBJ2-2	TRBV7-2	CASSLSTGSTGELFF	TGTGCCAGCAGCTTGTCGACAGGGAGCACCGGGGAGCTGTTTTTT
TRBD2	many	TRBJ2-7	TRBV3-1	CASSQGARTSGGEQYF	TGTGCCAGCAGCCAAGGTGCCAGGACTAGCGGGGGAGAGCAGTACTTC
TRBD2	many	TRBJ2-1	TRBV6-2/TRBV6-3	CASSYAAGGVGYNEQFF	TGTGCCAGCAGTTACGCGGCCGGGGGGGTAGGATACAATGAGCAGTTCTTC
.	many	TRBJ1-2	TRBV7-2	CASSPAVRGARNSAPIYGYTF	TGTGCCAGCAGTCCCGCCGTCCGGGGGGCGAGAAACTCTGCGCCGATATATGGCTACACCTTC
TRBD2	many	TRBJ2-3	TRBV5-1	CASSAGPPTDTQYF	TGCGCCAGTTCAGCGGGACCTCCCACAGATACGCAGTATTTT
.	.	TRBJ2-5	TRBV7-2	CASSIRAGFSETQYF	TGTGCCAGCAGCATACGAGCGGGCTTTAGTGAAACCCAGTACTTC
TRBD2	.	TRBJ2-3	TRBV19	CASSTLVSGRDTQYF	TGTGCCAGTAGTACACTAGTTAGCGGGAGGGATACGCAGTATTTT
.	many	TRBJ2-3	TRBV20-1	CSARAPGGNTDTQYF	TGCAGTGCTAGAGCGCCGGGGGGCAACACAGATACGCAGTATTTT
.	.	TRBJ2-1	TRBV6-2/TRBV6-3	CASSYQGHNEHFF	TGTGCCAGCAGTTACCAGGGTCACAATGAGCACTTCTTC
.	.	TRBJ2-7	TRBV5-1	CASSPGGNHEQYF	TGCGCCAGCAGTCCTGGCGGAAACCACGAGCAGTACTTC
.	.	TRBJ1-4	TRBV20-1	CSVPSVRGEEKLFF	TGCAGTGTCCCGTCCGTGCGGGGGGAGGAAAAACTGTTTTTT
.	.	TRBJ2-3	TRBV27	CASSFSSGSSTDTQYF	TGTGCCAGCAGTTTTTCGAGCGGATCTAGCACAGATACGCAGTATTTT
.	few	TRBJ1-5	TRBV2	CASTGDGNQPQHF	TGTGCCAGCACGGGGGACGGCAATCAGCCCCAGCATTTT
.	many	TRBJ2-7	TRBV6-5	CASSLSLTVNYEQYF	TGTGCCAGCAGTCTTTCATTGACAGTAAACTACGAGCAGTACTTC
.	.	TRBJ2-3	TRBV7-6	CAGSQWGNTDTQYF	TGTGCCGGCAGCCAATGGGGCAACACAGATACGCAGTATTTT
.	.	TRBJ1-2	TRBV6-5	CASSYSKASGDRNYGYTF	TGTGCCAGCAGTTACTCGAAGGCTTCCGGAGATCGTAACTATGGCTACACCTTC
.	many	TRBJ1-2	TRBV15	CATSRDDGQNYGYTF	TGTGCCACCAGCAGAGATGACGGTCAGAACTATGGCTACACCTTC
.	many	TRBJ2-3	TRBV7-9	CASSLMSQGDTQYF	TGTGCCAGCAGCTTAATGAGTCAGGGAGATACGCAGTATTTT
.	.	TRBJ2-2	TRBV7-2	CASSLTPGMGTGELFF	TGTGCCAGCAGCTTAACACCGGGAATGGGGACCGGGGAGCTGTTTTTT
TRBD2	many	TRBJ2-1	TRBV5-1	CASSSIPGLAYNEQFF	TGCGCCAGCAGTTCCATCCCGGGACTAGCCTACAATGAGCAGTTCTTC
.	.	TRBJ2-3	TRBV14	CASSHPRSTDTQYF	TGTGCCAGCAGCCATCCCAGGAGCACAGATACGCAGTATTTT
.	.	TRBJ2-3	TRBV18	CASSPPVDTQYF	TGTGCCAGCTCACCACCGGTGGATACGCAGTATTTT
TRBD2	many	TRBJ2-1	TRBV3-1	CASSQGAGRVNEQFF	TGTGCCAGCAGCCAAGGGGCAGGGAGGGTGAATGAGCAGTTCTTC
.	many	TRBJ2-7	TRBV12-3/TRBV12-4	CASSLWGTYEQYF	TGTGCCAGCAGTTTATGGGGCACCTACGAGCAGTACTTC
.	.	TRBJ2-1	TRBV20-1	CSGGVPEPSFYNEQFF	TGCAGTGGTGGAGTCCCCGAGCCGTCCTTTTACAATGAGCAGTTCTTC
.	many	TRBJ1-2	TRBV29-1	CSVATDRMGYGYTF	TGCAGCGTCGCCACAGACAGAATGGGCTATGGCTACACCTTC
TRBD1	many	TRBJ2-7	TRBV2	CASLIDRGPYEQYF	TGTGCCAGCCTGATTGACAGGGGGCCCTACGAGCAGTACTTC
TRBD2	many	TRBJ2-3	TRBV20-1	CSATASGVSQYF	TGCAGTGCCACAGCTAGCGGGGTCTCTCAGTATTTT
TRBD1	.	TRBJ1-5	TRBV5-1	CASSPYGQGGQPQHF	TGCGCCAGCAGCCCCTACGGACAGGGTGGGCAGCCCCAGCATTTT
.	many	TRBJ2-5	TRBV5-1	CASSPRGVRSQTQYF	TGCGCCAGCAGCCCGCGTGGGGTCAGGTCACAGACCCAGTACTTC
TRBD1	few	TRBJ1-4	TRBV7-2	CASSPGQGRHEKLFF	TGTGCCAGCAGCCCGGGACAGGGAAGACATGAAAAACTGTTTTTT
.	.	TRBJ1-4	TRBV3-1	CASSQNRANEKLFF	TGTGCCAGCAGCCAAAACAGGGCTAATGAAAAACTGTTTTTT
.	.	TRBJ2-6	TRBV27	CASSFLLSGANVLTF	TGTGCCAGCAGTTTCCTCCTCTCTGGGGCCAACGTCCTGACTTTC
TRBD2	many	TRBJ2-3	TRBV5-1	CASSSRAGGETDTQYF	TGCGCCAGCAGTTCCCGAGCGGGGGGGGAGACAGATACGCAGTATTTT
.	many	TRBJ2-5	TRBV20-1	CSARGQGTQYF	TGCAGTGCTAGAGGGCAGGGGACCCAGTACTTC
.	.	TRBJ2-2	TRBV5-4	CASSSDSPTTGELFF	TGTGCCAGCAGCTCGGACAGCCCCACCACCGGGGAGCTGTTTTTT
.	.	TRBJ2-5	TRBV7-9	CASSLVDGAIRETQYF	TGTGCCAGCAGCTTAGTCGATGGGGCAATTCGAGAGACCCAGTACTTC
.	many	TRBJ2-7	TRBV18	CASSDQESYEQYF	TGTGCCAGCTCAGACCAGGAGTCCTACGAGCAGTACTTC
TRBD2	once	TRBJ2-1	TRBV9	CASSGSSGGEQFF	TGTGCCAGCAGCGGCAGTAGCGGGGGTGAGCAGTTCTTC
TRBD1	many	TRBJ2-1	TRBV6-5	CASSGQENEQFF	TGTGCCAGCAGTGGACAGGAAAATGAGCAGTTCTTC
TRBD1	.	TRBJ2-2	TRBV19	CASSVVPGQINTGELFF	TGTGCCAGTAGTGTAGTCCCGGGACAGATCAACACCGGGGAGCTGTTTTTT
.	.	TRBJ1-2	TRBV20-1	CSARDPGEGSNYGYTF	TGCAGTGCTAGAGATCCGGGGGAAGGGTCTAACTATGGCTACACCTTC
TRBD2	many	TRBJ2-3	TRBV24-1	CATSEGSGGRTDTQYF	TGTGCCACCAGTGAAGGGAGCGGGGGGCGCACAGATACGCAGTATTTT
TRBD1	many	TRBJ2-7	TRBV20-1	CSASRGSEQYF	TGCAGTGCCAGCAGGGGGAGCGAGCAGTACTTC
TRBD1	.	TRBJ1-1	TRBV6-2/TRBV6-3	CASGTGSAEAFF	TGTGCCAGCGGGACAGGGAGCGCTGAAGCTTTCTTT
TRBD1	.	TRBJ1-6	TRBV18	CASSLRRDRGPSPLHF	TGTGCCAGCTCCCTCCGTCGGGACAGGGGGCCATCACCCCTCCACTTT